This TCR beta chain was identified during a study of cytomegalovirus exposure and HLA in healthy donors. Study observations and caveats: Researchers catalogued about 150 TCR beta chains as cytomegalovirus-associated. Previously analyzed data showed that most TCR beta V segments were productive at a frequency of about 87% or about 30%.

PCR involved 60 Vbeta and 13 Jbeta primers. Profiling relied on immunoSEQ multiplex PCR, and the TCRdb table lists in-frame clones only, not all of them. The sample lists approximately 190,000 clones, about 13% seen once, with about 8% in the top ten. This clone appeared a few times. Its antigen is as yet unknown. J was trimmed by 4 bases and V by 6 bases; bases with no gene match: 7. This CDR3 contains 16 residues. Germline assignment: CDR1 MNHEY and CDR2 SMNVEV (reference sequence). This sequence was found in a man aged 45-65 years in good health and CMV-seropositive. This chain connects TRBV27 to TRBJ2-6; TRBD1 matches at 9 bases. The sample consisted of PBMCs. The CDR3 sequence: CASRRGTGPGANVLTF. CDR3 bases: TGTGCCAGCAGGCGAGGGACAGGGCCCGGGGCCAACGTCCTGACTTTC.